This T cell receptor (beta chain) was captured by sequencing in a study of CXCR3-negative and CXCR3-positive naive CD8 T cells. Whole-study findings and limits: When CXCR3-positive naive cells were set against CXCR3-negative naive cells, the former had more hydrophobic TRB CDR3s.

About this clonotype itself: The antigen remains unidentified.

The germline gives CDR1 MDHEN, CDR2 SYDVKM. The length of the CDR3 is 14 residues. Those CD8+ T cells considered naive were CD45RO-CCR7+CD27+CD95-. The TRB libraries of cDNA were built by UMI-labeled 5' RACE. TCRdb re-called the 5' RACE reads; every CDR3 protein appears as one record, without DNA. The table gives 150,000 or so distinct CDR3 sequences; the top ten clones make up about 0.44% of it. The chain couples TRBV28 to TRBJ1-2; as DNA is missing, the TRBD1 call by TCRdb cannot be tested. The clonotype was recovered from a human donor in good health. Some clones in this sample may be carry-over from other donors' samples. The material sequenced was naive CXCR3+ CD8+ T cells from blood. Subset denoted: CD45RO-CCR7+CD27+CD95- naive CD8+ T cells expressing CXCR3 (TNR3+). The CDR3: CASSLLSGGHGYTF.